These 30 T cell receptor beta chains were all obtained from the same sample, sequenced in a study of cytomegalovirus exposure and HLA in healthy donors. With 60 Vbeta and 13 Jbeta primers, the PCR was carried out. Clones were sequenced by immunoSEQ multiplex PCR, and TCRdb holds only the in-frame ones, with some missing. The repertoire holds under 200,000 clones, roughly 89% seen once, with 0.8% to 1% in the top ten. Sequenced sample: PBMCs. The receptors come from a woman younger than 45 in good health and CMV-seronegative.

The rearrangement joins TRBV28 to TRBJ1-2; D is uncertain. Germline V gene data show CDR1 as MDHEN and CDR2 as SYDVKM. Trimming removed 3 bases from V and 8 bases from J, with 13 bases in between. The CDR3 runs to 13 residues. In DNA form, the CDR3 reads TGTGCCAGCAGTTTTTGGCCAGGTGGGGGCTACACCTTC. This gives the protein CASSFWPGGGYTF.

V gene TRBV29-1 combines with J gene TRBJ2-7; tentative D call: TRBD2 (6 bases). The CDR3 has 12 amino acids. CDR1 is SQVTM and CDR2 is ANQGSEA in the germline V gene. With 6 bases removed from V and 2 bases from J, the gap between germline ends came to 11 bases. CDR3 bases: TGCAGCGTGCGTACGGGGGCCTACGAGCAGTACTTC. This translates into CSVRTGAYEQYF.

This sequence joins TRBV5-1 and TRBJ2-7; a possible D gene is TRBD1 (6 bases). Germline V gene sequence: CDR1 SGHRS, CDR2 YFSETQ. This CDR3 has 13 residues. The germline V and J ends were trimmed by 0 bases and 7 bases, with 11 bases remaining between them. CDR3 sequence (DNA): TGCGCCAGCAGCTTGGGGGGACAAGGAGAGCAGTACTTC. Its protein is CASSLGGQGEQYF.

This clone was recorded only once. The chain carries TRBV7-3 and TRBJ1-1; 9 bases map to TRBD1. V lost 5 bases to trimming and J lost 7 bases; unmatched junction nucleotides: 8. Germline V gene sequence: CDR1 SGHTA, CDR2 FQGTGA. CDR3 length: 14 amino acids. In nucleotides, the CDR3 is TGTGCCAGCAGCCCAGGGACAGGGCGGAATGAAGCTTTCTTT. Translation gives CASSPGTGRNEAFF.

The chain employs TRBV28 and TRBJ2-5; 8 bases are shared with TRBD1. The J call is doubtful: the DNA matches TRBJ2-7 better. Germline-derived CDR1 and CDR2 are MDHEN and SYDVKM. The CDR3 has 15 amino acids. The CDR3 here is CASSLPGTGSYEQYF. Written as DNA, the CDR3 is TGTGCCAGCAGTTTACCCGGGACAGGTTCCTACGAGCAGTACTTC.

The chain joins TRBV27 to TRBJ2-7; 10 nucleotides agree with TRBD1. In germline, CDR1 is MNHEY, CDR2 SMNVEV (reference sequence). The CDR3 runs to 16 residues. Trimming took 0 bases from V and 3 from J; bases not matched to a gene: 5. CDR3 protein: CASSLSSGDRGYEQYF. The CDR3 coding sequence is TGTGCCAGCAGTTTATCTTCAGGGGACAGGGGCTACGAGCAGTACTTC.

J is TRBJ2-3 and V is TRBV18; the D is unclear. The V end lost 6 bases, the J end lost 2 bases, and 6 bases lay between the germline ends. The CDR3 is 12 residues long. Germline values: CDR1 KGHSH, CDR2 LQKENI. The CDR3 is CASSLYTDTQYF. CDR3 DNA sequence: TGTGCCAGCTCCCTTTACACAGATACGCAGTATTTT.

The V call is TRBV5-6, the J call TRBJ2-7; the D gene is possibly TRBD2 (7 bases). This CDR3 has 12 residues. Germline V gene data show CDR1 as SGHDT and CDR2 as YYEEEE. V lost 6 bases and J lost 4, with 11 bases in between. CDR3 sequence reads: CASTKGGYEQYF. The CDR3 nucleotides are TGTGCCAGCACAAAGGGGGGGTACGAGCAGTACTTC.

CDR3 region: CASSWGLRAGGNTEAFF. The CDR3 coding sequence is TGTGCCAGCAGTTGGGGTCTCAGGGCAGGGGGGAACACTGAAGCTTTCTTT. V is TRBV2 and J is TRBJ1-1; 7 bases are a match to TRBD1. CDR3 size: 17 residues. V was pared by 5 bases and J by 1 base, with 13 bases of the junction left unmatched. Germline assignment: CDR1 SNHLY and CDR2 FYNNEI.

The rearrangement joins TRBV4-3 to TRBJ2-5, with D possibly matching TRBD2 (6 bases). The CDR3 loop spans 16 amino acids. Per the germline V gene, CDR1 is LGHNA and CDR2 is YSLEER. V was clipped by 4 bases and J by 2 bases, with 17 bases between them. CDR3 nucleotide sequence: TGCGCCAGCAGCCTGAATTTAAATCGGGGGCAAGAGACCCAGTACTTC. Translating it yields CASSLNLNRGQETQYF.

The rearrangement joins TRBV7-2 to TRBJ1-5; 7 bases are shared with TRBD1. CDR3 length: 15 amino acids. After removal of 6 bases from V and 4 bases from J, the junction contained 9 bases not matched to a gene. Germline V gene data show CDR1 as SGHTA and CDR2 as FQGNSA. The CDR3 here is CASSSGWDSNQPQHF. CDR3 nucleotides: TGTGCCAGCAGTTCCGGTTGGGACAGTAATCAGCCCCAGCATTTT. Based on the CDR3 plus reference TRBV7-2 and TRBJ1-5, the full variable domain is GAGVSQSPSNKVTEKGKDVELRCDPISGHTALYWYRQSLGQGLEFLIYFQGNSAPDKSGLPSDRFSAERTGGSVSTLTIQRTQQEDSAVYLCASSSGWDSNQPQHFGDGTRLSIL.

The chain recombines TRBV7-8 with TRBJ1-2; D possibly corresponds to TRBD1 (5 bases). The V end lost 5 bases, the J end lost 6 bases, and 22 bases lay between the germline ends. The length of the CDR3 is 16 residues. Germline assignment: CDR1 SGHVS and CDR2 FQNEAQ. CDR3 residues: CASSLLGRGKRNGYTF. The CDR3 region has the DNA TGTGCCAGCAGCCTCCTCGGGCGGGGGAAACGGAATGGCTACACCTTC.

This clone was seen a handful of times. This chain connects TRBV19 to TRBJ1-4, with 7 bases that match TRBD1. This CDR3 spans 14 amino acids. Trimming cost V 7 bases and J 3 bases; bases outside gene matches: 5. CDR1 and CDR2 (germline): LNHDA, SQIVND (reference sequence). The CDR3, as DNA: TGTGCCAGTACCTTCAGGGGGTCTAATGAAAAACTGTTTTTT. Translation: CASTFRGSNEKLFF.

CDR3: CASSHQRTGGTYEQYF. The DNA of the CDR3 is TGCGCCAGCAGTCACCAGAGGACGGGGGGGACCTACGAGCAGTACTTC. The V call is TRBV5-1, the J call TRBJ2-5; 8 nucleotides align to TRBD2. The J call may be mistaken, given a closer DNA end match to TRBJ2-7. Germline V lookup: CDR1 SGHRS, CDR2 YFSETQ. The CDR3 totals 16 residues.

The CDR3 nucleotides read TGTGCCAGCAGTTATAACAGGGCTAATGAAAAACTGTTTTTT. Encoded protein: CASSYNRANEKLFF. The V gene is TRBV6-1, the J gene TRBJ1-4, with D possibly matching TRBD1 (6 bases). V shed 5 bases and J shed 3 bases, with 10 bases lying between them. The CDR3 spans 14 residues. From germline, CDR1 is MNHNS and CDR2 SASEGT.

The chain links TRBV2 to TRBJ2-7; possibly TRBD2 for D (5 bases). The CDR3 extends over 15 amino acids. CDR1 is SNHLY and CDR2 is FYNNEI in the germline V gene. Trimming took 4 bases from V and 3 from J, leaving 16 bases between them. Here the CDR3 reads CASSGRGIGNYEQYF. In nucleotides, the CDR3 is TGTGCCAGCAGTGGCCGCGGAATCGGGAACTACGAGCAGTACTTC.

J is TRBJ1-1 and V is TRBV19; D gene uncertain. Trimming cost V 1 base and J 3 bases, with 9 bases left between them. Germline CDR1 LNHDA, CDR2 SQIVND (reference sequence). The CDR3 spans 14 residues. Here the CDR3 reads CASSIASVDTEAFF. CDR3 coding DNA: TGTGCCAGTAGTATAGCTTCTGTTGACACTGAAGCTTTCTTT.

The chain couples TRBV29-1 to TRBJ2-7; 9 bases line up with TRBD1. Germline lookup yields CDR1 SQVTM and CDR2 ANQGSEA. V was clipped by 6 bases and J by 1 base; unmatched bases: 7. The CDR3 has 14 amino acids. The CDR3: CSVRQGVQSYEQYF. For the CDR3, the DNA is TGCAGCGTGCGACAGGGGGTTCAATCCTACGAGCAGTACTTC.

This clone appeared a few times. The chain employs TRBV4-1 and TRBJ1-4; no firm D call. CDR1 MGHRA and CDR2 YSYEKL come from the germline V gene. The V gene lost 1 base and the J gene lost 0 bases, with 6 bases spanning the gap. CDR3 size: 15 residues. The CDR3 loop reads CASSQVGATNEKLFF. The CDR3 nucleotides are TGCGCCAGCAGCCAAGTCGGGGCAACTAATGAAAAACTGTTTTTT.

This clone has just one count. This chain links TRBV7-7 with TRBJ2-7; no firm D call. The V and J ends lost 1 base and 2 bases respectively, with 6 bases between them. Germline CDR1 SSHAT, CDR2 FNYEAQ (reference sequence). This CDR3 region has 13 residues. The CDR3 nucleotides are TGTGCCAGCAGCTTAGTCCACACCTACGAGCAGTACTTC. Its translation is CASSLVHTYEQYF. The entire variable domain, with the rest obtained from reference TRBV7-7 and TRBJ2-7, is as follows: GAGVSQSPRYKVTKRGQDVTLRCDPISSHATLYWYQQALGQGPEFLTYFNYEAQPDKSGLPSDRFSAERPEGSISTLTIQRTEQRDSAMYRCASSLVHTYEQYFGPGTRLTVT.

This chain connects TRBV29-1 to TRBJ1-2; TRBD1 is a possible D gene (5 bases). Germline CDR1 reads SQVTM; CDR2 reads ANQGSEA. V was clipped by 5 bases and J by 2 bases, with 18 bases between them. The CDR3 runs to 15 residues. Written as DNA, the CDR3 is TGCAGCGTTCAATATTATAGACAGTTAAACTATGGCTACACCTTC. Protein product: CSVQYYRQLNYGYTF.

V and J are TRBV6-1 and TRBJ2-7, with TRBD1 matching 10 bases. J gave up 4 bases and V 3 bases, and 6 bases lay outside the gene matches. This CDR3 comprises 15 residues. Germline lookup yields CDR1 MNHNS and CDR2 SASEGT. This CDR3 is CASSDLGQGVYEQYF. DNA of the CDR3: TGTGCCAGCAGTGACCTCGGACAGGGGGTATACGAGCAGTACTTC.

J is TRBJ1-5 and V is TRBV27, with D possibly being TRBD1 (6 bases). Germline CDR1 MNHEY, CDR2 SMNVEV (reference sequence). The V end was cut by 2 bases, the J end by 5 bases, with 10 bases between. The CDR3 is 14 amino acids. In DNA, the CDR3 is TGTGCCAGCAGTTTAACACAGGGTCATCAGCCCCAGCATTTT. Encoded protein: CASSLTQGHQPQHF.

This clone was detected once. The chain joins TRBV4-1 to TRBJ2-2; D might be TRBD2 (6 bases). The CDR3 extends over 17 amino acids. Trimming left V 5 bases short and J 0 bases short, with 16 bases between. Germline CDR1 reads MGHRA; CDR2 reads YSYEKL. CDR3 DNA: TGCGCCAGCAGCTCACCGTGGGGGGAAGCGAACACCGGGGAGCTGTTTTTT. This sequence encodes CASSSPWGEANTGELFF.

CDR3 bases: TGTGCCAGCAGCTCTATAAAATCCCAGGGCACTGAAGCTTTCTTT. Residues: CASSSIKSQGTEAFF. V is TRBV11-2 and J is TRBJ1-1; D possibly corresponds to TRBD1 (5 bases). The CDR3 loop spans 15 amino acids. Germline V gene sequence: CDR1 SGHAT, CDR2 FQNNGV. Trimming took 4 bases from V and 4 from J, leaving 16 bases between them.

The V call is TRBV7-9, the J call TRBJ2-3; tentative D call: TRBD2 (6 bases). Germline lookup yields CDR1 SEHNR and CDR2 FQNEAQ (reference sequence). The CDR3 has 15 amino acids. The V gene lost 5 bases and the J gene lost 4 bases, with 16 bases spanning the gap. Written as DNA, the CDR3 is TGTGCCAGCAGCGCCTCCCCGGGACTGTCAGATACGCAGTATTTT. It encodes CASSASPGLSDTQYF.

This chain's CDR3 is CASSTSDREKQPQHF. The CDR3 bases are TGTGCCAGTAGTACTTCCGACAGGGAAAAACAGCCCCAGCATTTT. The J gene is TRBJ1-5, the V gene TRBV19, with 7 bases fitting TRBD1. V lost 4 bases and J lost 7; bases outside the gene matches: 10. The CDR3 totals 15 residues. Germline V gene sequence: CDR1 LNHDA, CDR2 SQIVND (reference sequence).

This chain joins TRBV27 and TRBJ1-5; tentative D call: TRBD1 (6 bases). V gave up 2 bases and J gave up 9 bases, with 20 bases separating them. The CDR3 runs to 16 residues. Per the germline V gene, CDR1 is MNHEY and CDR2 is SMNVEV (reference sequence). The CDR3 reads CASSLTAGGGLGPQHF. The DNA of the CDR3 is TGTGCCAGCAGTTTAACCGCCGGGGGGGGGCTTGGGCCCCAGCATTTT.

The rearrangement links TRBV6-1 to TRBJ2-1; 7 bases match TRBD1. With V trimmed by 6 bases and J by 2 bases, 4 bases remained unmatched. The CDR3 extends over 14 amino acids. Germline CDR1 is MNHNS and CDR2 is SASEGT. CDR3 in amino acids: CASRTGQTYNEQFF. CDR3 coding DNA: TGTGCCAGCAGGACGGGACAGACCTACAATGAGCAGTTCTTC.

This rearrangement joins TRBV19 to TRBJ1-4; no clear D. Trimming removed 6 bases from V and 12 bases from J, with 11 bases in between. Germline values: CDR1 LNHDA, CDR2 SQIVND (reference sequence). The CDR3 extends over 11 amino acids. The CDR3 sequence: CASSGMTELFF. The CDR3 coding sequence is TGTGCCAGTAGCGGGATGACGGAACTGTTTTTT.